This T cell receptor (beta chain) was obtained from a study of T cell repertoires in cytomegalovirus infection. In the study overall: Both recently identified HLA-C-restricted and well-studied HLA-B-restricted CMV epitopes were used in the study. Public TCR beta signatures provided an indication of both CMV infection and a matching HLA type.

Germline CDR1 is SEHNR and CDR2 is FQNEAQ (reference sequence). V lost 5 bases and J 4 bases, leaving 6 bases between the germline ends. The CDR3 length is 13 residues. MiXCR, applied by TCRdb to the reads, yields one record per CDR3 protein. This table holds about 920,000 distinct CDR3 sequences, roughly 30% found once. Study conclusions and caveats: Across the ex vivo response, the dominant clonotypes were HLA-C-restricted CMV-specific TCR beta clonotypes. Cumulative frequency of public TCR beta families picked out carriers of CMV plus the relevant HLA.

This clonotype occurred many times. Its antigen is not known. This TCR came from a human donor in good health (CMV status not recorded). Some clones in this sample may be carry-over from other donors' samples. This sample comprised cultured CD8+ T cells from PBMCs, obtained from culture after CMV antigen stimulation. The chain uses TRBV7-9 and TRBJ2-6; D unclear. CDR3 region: CASSPEGANVLTF. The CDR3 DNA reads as TGTGCCAGCAGCCCGGAGGGGGCCAACGTCCTGACTTTC.